This is a list of T cell receptor beta chains from one sample in a study of T cell responses to AZD1222 COVID-19 vaccine. Method: immunoSEQ multiplex PCR; TCRdb's copy keeps in-frame clones and lacks some. The sample shows 150,000 to 200,000 clones, roughly 92% of them seen only once. The sample was peripheral blood, taken on day 0 of AZD1222 vaccination. These receptors all stem from an adult in good health. CDR3s include the opening cysteine and the closing phenylalanine or tryptophan.

length	V	J	CDR3
15	TRBV5-1	TRBJ2-3	CASSPGSRGTDTQYF
11	TRBV5-1	TRBJ2-2	CASGGKGELFF
13	TRBV10-3	TRBJ2-5	CATGPGGQETQYF
13	TRBV11-2	TRBJ1-1	CASSLESGAEAFF
18	TRBV14	TRBJ2-6	CASSHQQRAARGANVLTF
14	TRBV18	TRBJ1-1	CASSQQGSGTEAFF
15	TRBV9	TRBJ1-3	CASSVSGASGNTIYF
14	TRBV30	TRBJ2-7	CAWIGGTSSYEQYF
15	TRBV2	TRBJ2-1	CASGGGRALSTEQFF
13	TRBV12-3/TRBV12-4	TRBJ1-4	CASSTATNEKLFF